The subject of this entry is one T cell receptor beta chain. No cognate antigen has been identified for it. No qualities accompany the bases; no much larger clone lies one base away. This specimen belongs to a study of Ad26.COV2.S vaccination and SARS-CoV-2 variants (dated by TCRdb to about 2021). With regard to the full study: Vaccine-arm donors came from COV1001, a multicentre, randomized, double-blind, placebo-controlled phase I-IIa trial of Ad26.COV2.S in healthy adults. Ad26.COV2.S was administered intramuscularly at 5 x 10^10 or 1 x 10^11 viral particles, either as a single shot or as two shots given 56 days apart. TCRbeta repertoire sequencing was used to assess the specificity and breadth of SARS-CoV-2-reactive T cell receptors after Ad26.COV2.S vaccination. Participants in the trial were split at random into five groups of five each, receiving low-dose or high-dose Ad26.COV2.S once or twice, or else placebo on both occasions. Blinding of investigators to trial group allocation was maintained during experiments and outcome assessment. The TCR-sequenced set comprised around 30 samples: some 20 Ad26.COV2.S vaccine recipients, 5 placebo recipients and 8 SARS-CoV-2 convalescent individuals. What the work shows at the level of the full study, not this receptor alone: The authors noted that total T cell responses may have been underestimated by the TCR breadth and depth analyses. Compared with placebo recipients, Ad26.COV2.S recipients showed higher spike-specific TCR breadth (P = 0.0014). Vaccine and placebo recipients had comparable non-spike TCR breadth, which fits with the vaccine containing only spike. After vaccination, substantial breadth of spike-specific CD8+ and CD4+ T cell responses was reported. The study was not powered to compare responses between vaccine doses or regimens.

The treatment or condition label, read with the paper, signifies: about 20 received Ad26.COV2.S at low or high dose, single or two shots; roughly 5 received placebo; per-sample allocation not given. For vaccine and placebo recipients, repertoires were sequenced using samples collected on day 63 after the first injection. In Cohort 1b, more than 20 adults aged 18-55 years were enrolled at a single site in Boston, USA, between 29 July and 7 August 2020. As a vaccine, Ad26.COV2.S was a replication-incompetent adenovirus type 26 vector that expressed a prefusion-stabilized SARS-CoV-2 spike protein derived from the original Wuhan strain. V lost 5 bases and J lost 5 bases; the stretch between them is 16 bases long. The CDR3 spans 14 residues, from the cysteine through the phenylalanine. CDR3 DNA only is kept here, 42 bases in frame from base 1. CDR1 and CDR2 are drawn from the germline V gene (reference sequence): MNHEY, SMNVEV.

The immunoSEQ Assay was used to sequence TCRbeta CDR3 regions. After extraction, genomic DNA underwent amplification by bias-controlled multiplex PCR, followed by high-throughput sequencing. In the paper's pipeline: To quantify the absolute abundance of each unique TCRbeta CDR3 region, sequences were collapsed and filtered. Usable DNA was measured by amplifying reference genes present in all nucleated cells, and TCRbeta template counts were normalized to that usable DNA to estimate T cell fraction. Repertoire TCRs were annotated as SARS-CoV-2-specific by exact matching of V gene, CDR3 amino acid sequence and J gene to a known reactive TCR set. The reference SARS-CoV-2 TCR set came from MIRA and was filtered for enrichment in COVID-19-positive ImmuneCODE repertoires, removing public or cross-reactive TCRs. Using the MIRA antigens, annotated TCRs were further analysed by specific ORF or by position within an ORF. Breadth was defined as annotated unique rearrangements over total unique productive rearrangements; depth was the summed frequency of those rearrangements. Two-sided Wilcoxon rank-sum tests were used to compare TCR breadth between groups. The table was pulled from immuneACCESS by TCRdb, which kept in-frame rearrangements only. Such tables lose some clones; where checked, under half of the loss comes from unresolved V genes, and the rest has no known cause. V and J calls and clone size come straight from that table; D and trimming were deduced from the DNA. This sample lists some 390,000 clones; approximately 86% were detected once. Clones ranked in the top ten supply 3.5% of the sample.

Recombination linked TRBV27 to TRBJ2-7, with TRBD1 as a weak D call on 5 bases. The sequenced sample was peripheral blood, obtained in a trial of Ad26.COV2.S vaccine versus placebo. This clonotype originated in a person aged 18-60 years who received the Ad26.COV2.S COVID-19 vaccine or a placebo. The nucleotide sequence reads TGTGCCAGCAGTCCCTGGACACCCGCGGACGAGCAGTACTTC. Translation gives CASSPWTPADEQYF.